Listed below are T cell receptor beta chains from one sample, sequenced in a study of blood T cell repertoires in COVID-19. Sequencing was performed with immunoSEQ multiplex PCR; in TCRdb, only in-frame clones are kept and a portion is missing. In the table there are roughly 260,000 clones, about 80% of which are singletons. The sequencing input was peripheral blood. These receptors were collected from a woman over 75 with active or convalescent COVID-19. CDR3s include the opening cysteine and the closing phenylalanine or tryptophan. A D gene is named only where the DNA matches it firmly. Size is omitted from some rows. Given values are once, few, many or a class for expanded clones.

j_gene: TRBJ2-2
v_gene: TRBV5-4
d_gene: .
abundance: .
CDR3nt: TGTGCCAGCAGCTTGAGATCCCAAACTGGCGGGGAGCTGTTTTTT
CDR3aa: CASSLRSQTGGELFF

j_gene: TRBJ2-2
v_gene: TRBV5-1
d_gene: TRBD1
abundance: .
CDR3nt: TGCGCCAGCAGCCCCCGCCCAGGGGGCAGGACCGGGGAGCTGTTTTTT
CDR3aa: CASSPRPGGRTGELFF

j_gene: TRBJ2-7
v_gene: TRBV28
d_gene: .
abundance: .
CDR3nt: TGTGCCAGCCTAGGTCGTAACGTCGCAGAACGTACCTACGAGCAGTACTTC
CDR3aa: CASLGRNVAERTYEQYF

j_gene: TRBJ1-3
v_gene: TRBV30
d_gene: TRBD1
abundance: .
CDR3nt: TGTGCCTGGTCGGGACAGTTAGGAAACACCATATATTTT
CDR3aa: CAWSGQLGNTIYF

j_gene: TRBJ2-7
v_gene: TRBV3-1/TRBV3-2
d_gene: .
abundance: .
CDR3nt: TGTGCCAGCAGCCGCCTACTCTTCTACGAGCAGTACTTC
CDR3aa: CASSRLLFYEQYF

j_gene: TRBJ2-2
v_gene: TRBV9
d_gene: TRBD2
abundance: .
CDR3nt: TGTGCCAGCAGCACGACTAGCGCAGCATTGGCCGGGGAGCTGTTTTTT
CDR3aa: CASSTTSAALAGELFF

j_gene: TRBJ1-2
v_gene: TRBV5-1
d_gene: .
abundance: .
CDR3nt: TGCGCCAGCAGCCCCGACAGCTACTATGGCTACACCTTC
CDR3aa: CASSPDSYYGYTF

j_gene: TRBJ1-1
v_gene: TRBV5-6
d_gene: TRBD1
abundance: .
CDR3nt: TGTGCCAGCAGCACTGGGACAGTCTTGAACACTGAAGCTTTCTTT
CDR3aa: CASSTGTVLNTEAFF

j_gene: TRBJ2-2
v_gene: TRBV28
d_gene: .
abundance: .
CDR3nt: TGTGCCAGCAGCACCGGGACACAGGGTAGGCAGCTGTTTTTT
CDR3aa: CASSTGTQGRQLFF

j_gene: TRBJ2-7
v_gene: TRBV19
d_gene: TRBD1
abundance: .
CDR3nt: TGTGCCAGTAGTACCTTACAGGGGCGGATGGACGAGCAGTACTTC
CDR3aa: CASSTLQGRMDEQYF

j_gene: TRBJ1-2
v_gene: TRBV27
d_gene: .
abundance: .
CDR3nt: TGTGCCAGCAGTCCAAATCAGGGACTCTATGGCTACACCTTC
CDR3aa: CASSPNQGLYGYTF

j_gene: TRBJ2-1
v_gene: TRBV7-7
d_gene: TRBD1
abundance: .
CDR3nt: TGTGCCAGCAGCCCAGGTTTTGGACAGGGAATGGATGAGCAGTTCTTC
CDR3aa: CASSPGFGQGMDEQFF

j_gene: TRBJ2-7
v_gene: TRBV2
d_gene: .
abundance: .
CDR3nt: TGTGCCAGTTCCCTTCTAAACTTTCGGGTCGGCGAGCAGTACTTC
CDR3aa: CASSLLNFRVGEQYF

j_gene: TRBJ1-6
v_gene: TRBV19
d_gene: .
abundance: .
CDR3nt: TGTGCCAGTACTGGGAGCTCCTATAATTCACCCCTCCACTTT
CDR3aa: CASTGSSYNSPLHF

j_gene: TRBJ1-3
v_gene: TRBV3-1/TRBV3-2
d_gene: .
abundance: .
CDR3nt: TGTGCCAGCAGCGACAGTAGCTCTGGAAACACCATATATTTT
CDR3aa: CASSDSSSGNTIYF

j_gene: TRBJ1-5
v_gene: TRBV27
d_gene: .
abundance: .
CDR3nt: TGTGCCAGCAGACCCACCCCGGGGATAAATCAGCCCCAGCATTTT
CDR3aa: CASRPTPGINQPQHF

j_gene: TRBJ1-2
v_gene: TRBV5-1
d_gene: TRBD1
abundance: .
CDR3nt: TGCGCCAGCACCAAAACAGGGGCAGACTATGGCTACACCTTC
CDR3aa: CASTKTGADYGYTF

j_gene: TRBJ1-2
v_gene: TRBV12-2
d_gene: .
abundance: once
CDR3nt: TGTGCAAGTCGCTTAGGCGGCCCCGGAAGGTCCTATGGCTACACCTTC
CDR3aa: CASRLGGPGRSYGYTF

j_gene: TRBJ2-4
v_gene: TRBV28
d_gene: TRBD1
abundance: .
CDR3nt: TGTGCCAGCAGTTTGCTTGGGACAGCACCTAACATTCAGTACTTC
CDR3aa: CASSLLGTAPNIQYF

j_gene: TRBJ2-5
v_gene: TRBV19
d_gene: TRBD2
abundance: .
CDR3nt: TGTGCCAGTAGTATAATGAGCGGGAGTACAGAGACCCAGTACTTC
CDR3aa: CASSIMSGSTETQYF

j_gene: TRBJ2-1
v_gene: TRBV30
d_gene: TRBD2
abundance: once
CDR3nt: TGTGCCTGGACCGGGACTAGCGGGAGGGAACCGCAGTTCTTC
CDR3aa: CAWTGTSGREPQFF

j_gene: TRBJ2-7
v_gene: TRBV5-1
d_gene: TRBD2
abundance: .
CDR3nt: TGCGCCAGCAGCTTGGCCTTTGCTAGCGGGAGCACCTACGAGCAGTACTTC
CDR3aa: CASSLAFASGSTYEQYF

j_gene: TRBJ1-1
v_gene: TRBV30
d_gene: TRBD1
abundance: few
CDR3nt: TGTGCCTGGAGCATCCTTCACAGGGGGCCGTATGAAGCTTTCTTT
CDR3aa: CAWSILHRGPYEAFF

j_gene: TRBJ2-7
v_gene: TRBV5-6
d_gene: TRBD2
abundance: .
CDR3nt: TGTGCCAGCAGCTATAGCGGGGGGTCCTACGAGCAGTACTTC
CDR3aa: CASSYSGGSYEQYF

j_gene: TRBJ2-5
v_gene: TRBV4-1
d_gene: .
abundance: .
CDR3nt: TGCGCCAGCAGCCAAGAGCTGGGCCGACAAGAGACCCAGTACTTC
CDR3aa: CASSQELGRQETQYF

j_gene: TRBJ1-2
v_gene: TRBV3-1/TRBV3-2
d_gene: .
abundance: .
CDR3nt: TGTGCCAGCAGCCTTCCGGGACAAAAGCATGGCTACACCTTC
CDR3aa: CASSLPGQKHGYTF

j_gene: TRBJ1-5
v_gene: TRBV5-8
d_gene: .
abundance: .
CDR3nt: TGTGCCAGCGTTCCGCGGGTACGGACTAGCAATCAGCCCCAGCATTTT
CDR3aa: CASVPRVRTSNQPQHF

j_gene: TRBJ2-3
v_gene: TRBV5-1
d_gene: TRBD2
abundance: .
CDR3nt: TGCGCCAGCAGCTTTGCGGGAGGGCCCGTAGGAGATACGCAGTATTTT
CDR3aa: CASSFAGGPVGDTQYF

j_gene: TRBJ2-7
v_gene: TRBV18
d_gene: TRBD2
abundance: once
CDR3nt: TGTGCCAGCTCACCTCGGGGTAGCGGGGGTACCTACGAGCAGTACTTC
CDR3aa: CASSPRGSGGTYEQYF

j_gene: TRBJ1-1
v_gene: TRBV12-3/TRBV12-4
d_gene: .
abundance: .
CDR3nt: TGTGCCAGCAGCCGGAGGTTCACTGAAGCTTTCTTT
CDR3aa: CASSRRFTEAFF

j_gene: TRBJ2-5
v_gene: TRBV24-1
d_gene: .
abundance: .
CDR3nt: TGTGCCACCAGTGCCCGGGGGGGACAGTATCAAGAGACCCAGTACTTC
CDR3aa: CATSARGGQYQETQYF

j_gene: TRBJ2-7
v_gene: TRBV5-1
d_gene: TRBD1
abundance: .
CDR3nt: TGCGCCAGCAGCTTAAATACAGGGGGCGGCTACGAGCAGTACTTC
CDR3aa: CASSLNTGGGYEQYF

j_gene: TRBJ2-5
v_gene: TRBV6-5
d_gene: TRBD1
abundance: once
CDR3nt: TGTGCCAGCCGGACAGGGCAACAAGAGACCCAGTACTTC
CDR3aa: CASRTGQQETQYF

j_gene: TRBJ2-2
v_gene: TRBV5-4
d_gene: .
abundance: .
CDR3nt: TGTGCCAGCAGCTTGTTAGGGGCTGCGAACACCGGGGAGCTGTTTTTT
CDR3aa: CASSLLGAANTGELFF

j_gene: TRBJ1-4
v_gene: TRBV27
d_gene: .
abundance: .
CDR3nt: TGTGCCAGCAGATTCCGGGAGGCTCAAAAACTGTTTTTT
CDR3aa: CASRFREAQKLFF

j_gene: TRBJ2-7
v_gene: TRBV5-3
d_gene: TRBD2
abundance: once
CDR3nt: TGTGCCAGAAGCCCCGGGGAGGGAACCTACGAGCAGTACTTC
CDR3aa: CARSPGEGTYEQYF

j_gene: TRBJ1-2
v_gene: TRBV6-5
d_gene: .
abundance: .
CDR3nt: TGTGCCAGCAGTTACTCAGGGGGTCCCGATGGCTACACCTTC
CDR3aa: CASSYSGGPDGYTF

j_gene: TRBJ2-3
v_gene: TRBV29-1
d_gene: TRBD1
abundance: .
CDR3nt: TGCAGCGTACCGACAGGGGATCCGGATACGCAGTATTTT
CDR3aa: CSVPTGDPDTQYF

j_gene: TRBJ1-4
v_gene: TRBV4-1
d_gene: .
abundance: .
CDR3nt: TGCGCCAGCAGCCCCGCGACAGCAACTGAAAAACTGTTTTTT
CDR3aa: CASSPATATEKLFF

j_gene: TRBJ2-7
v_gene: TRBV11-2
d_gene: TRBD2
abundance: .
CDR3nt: TGTGCCAGCGGACCTCTAGCGGGGACCTACGAGCAGTACTTC
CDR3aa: CASGPLAGTYEQYF

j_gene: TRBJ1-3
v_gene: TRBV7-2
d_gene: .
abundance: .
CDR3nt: TGTGCCAGCAGCTTATCGAACACCATATATTTT
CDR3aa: CASSLSNTIYF

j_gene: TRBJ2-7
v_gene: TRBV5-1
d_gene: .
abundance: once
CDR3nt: TGCGCCAGCAGCACGGACATCGGCGAGCAGTACTTC
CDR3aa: CASSTDIGEQYF

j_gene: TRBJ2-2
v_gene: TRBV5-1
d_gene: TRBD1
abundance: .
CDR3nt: TGCGCCAGCAGCTTCACAGGGGACACCGGGGAGCTGTTTTTT
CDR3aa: CASSFTGDTGELFF

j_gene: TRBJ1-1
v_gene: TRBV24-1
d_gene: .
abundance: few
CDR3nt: TGTGCCACCAGTGATTTCGGCGGTGAAGCTTTCTTT
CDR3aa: CATSDFGGEAFF

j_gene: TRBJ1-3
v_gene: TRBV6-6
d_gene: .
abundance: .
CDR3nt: TGTGCCAGCATTATGTTCTCTGGAAACACCATATATTTT
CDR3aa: CASIMFSGNTIYF

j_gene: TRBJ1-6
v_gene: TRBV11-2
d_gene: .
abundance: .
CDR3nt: TGTGCCAGCAGCCCCCCAGGGAATTGGGCCCTCCACTTT
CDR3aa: CASSPPGNWALHF

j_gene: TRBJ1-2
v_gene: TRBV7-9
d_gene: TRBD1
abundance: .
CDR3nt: TGTGCCAGCAGCTTCAGGGGGGACCTCTATGGCTACACCTTC
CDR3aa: CASSFRGDLYGYTF

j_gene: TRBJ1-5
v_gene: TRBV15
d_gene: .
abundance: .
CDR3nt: TGTGCCACCAGCAGAGTCCCGGAGGCCCAGCATTTT
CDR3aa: CATSRVPEAQHF

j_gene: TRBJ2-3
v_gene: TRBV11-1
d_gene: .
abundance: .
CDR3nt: TGTGCCAGCACCCCCTACGTAGCGGGCACAGATACGCAGTATTTT
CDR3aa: CASTPYVAGTDTQYF